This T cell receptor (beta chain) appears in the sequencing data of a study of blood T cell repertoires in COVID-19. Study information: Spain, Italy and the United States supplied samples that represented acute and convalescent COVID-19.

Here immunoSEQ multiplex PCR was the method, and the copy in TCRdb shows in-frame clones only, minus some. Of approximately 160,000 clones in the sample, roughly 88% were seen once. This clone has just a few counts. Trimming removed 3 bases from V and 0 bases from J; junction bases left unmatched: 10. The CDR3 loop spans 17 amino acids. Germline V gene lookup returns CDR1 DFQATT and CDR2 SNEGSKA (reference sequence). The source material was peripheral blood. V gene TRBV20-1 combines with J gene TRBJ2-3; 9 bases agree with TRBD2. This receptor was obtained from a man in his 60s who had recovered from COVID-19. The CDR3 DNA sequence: TGCAGTGCTAGTCCCCCTAGCGGGGTGTCTAGCACAGATACGCAGTATTTT. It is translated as CSASPPSGVSSTDTQYF.